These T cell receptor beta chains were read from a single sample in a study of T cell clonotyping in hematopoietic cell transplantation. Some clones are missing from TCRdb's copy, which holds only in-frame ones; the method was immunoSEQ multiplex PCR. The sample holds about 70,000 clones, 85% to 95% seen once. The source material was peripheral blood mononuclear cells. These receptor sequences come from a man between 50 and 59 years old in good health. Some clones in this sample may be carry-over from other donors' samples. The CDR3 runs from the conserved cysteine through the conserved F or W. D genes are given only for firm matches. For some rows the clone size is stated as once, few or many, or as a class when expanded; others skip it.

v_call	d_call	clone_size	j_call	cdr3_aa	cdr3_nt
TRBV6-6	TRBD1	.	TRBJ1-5	CASRPTDRAHQPQHF	TGTGCCAGCAGGCCGACCGACAGGGCCCATCAGCCCCAGCATTTT
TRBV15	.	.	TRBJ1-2	CATSREGAVYGYTF	TGTGCCACCAGCAGAGAGGGGGCCGTCTATGGCTACACCTTC
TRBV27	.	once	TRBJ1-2	CASSPSGGRYYGYTF	TGTGCCAGCAGTCCCAGTGGAGGGCGCTACTATGGCTACACCTTC
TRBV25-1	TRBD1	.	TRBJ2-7	CASSETGTGFYEQYF	TGTGCCAGCAGTGAGACCGGGACAGGGTTCTACGAGCAGTACTTC
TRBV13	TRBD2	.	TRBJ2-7	CASSLRGGAYEQYF	TGTGCCAGCAGCTTACGGGGGGGGGCCTACGAGCAGTACTTC
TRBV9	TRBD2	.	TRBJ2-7	CASSPQLAGVREQYF	TGTGCCAGCAGCCCTCAACTAGCGGGGGTTCGGGAGCAGTACTTC
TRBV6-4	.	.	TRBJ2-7	CASSWEADYEQYF	TGTGCCAGCAGCTGGGAGGCCGACTACGAGCAGTACTTC
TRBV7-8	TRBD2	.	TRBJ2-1	CASRAAGGRDEQFF	TGTGCCAGCCGCGCAGCGGGAGGGCGGGATGAGCAGTTCTTC
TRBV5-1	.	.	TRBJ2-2	CASKGENTGELFF	TGCGCCAGCAAAGGGGAGAACACCGGGGAGCTGTTTTTT
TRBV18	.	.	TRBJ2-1	CASFSGEGSNEQFF	TGTGCCAGCTTCTCAGGGGAGGGGAGCAATGAGCAGTTCTTC
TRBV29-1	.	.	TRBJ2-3	CSGRLDTDTQYF	TGCAGCGGGAGACTAGACACAGATACGCAGTATTTT
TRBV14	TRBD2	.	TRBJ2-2	CASSQVRLAPPLNTGELFF	TGTGCCAGCAGCCAAGTCCGACTAGCACCACCTTTGAACACCGGGGAGCTGTTTTTT
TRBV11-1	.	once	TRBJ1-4	CASSRSGTGMGKLFF	TGTGCCAGCAGCCGTTCCGGGACGGGCATGGGAAAACTGTTTTTT
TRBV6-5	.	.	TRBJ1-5	CASNQAPRNQPQHF	TGTGCCAGCAACCAGGCCCCTCGCAATCAGCCCCAGCATTTT
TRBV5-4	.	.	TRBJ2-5	CASSLAALQETQYF	TGTGCCAGCAGCTTGGCCGCGCTTCAGGAGACCCAGTACTTC
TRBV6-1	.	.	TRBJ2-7	CASSVDGDYEQYF	TGTGCCAGCAGTGTCGACGGTGACTACGAGCAGTACTTC
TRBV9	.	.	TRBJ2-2	CASSVQGRDTGELFF	TGTGCCAGCAGCGTGCAGGGTCGGGACACCGGGGAGCTGTTTTTT
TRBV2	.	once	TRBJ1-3	CASSEALGNSGTIYF	TGTGCCAGCAGTGAAGCGCTTGGCAATTCGGGAACCATATATTTT
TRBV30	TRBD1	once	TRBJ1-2	CAWDVIRTGVGYTF	TGTGCCTGGGATGTAATCCGGACAGGGGTAGGCTACACCTTC
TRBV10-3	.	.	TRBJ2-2	CAISESRGGANTGELFF	TGTGCCATCAGTGAGTCGAGAGGGGGGGCGAACACCGGGGAGCTGTTTTTT
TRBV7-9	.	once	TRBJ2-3	CASSYRSGIWTDTQYF	TGTGCCAGCAGCTACCGTTCAGGGATTTGGACAGATACGCAGTATTTT
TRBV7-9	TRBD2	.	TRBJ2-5	CASTQSGASGEETQYF	TGTGCCAGCACCCAAAGCGGGGCTAGCGGAGAAGAGACCCAGTACTTC
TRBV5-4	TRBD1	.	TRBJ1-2	CASTPTGASGGYTF	TGTGCCAGCACGCCGACAGGGGCGTCGGGTGGCTACACCTTC
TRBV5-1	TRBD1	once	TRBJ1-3	CASSFGQGWDTIYF	TGCGCCAGCAGCTTCGGACAGGGGTGGGACACCATATATTTT
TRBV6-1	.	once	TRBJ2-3	CASSAQTGSTDTQYF	TGTGCCAGCAGTGCCCAGACAGGTAGCACAGATACGCAGTATTTT
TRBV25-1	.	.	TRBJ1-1	CASSEFDKDTEAFF	TGTGCCAGCAGTGAATTCGACAAGGACACTGAAGCTTTCTTT
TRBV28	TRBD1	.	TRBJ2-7	CASSPGTGGYEQYF	TGTGCCAGCAGCCCCGGGACAGGGGGTTACGAGCAGTACTTC
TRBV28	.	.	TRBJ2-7	CASTIPNTAYEQYF	TGTGCCAGCACCATACCAAACACAGCCTACGAGCAGTACTTC
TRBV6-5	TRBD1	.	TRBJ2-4	CASSSVTGDRIQYF	TGTGCCAGCAGTTCCGTTACAGGGGACAGGATTCAGTACTTC
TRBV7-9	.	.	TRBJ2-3	CASSFAGGGTDTQYF	TGTGCCAGCAGCTTCGCCGGGGGTGGGACAGATACGCAGTATTTT
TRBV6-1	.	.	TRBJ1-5	CASSGGGSNQPQHF	TGTGCCAGCAGTGGAGGGGGGAGCAATCAGCCCCAGCATTTT
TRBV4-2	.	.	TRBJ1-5	CASSQVPGNNQPQHF	TGTGCCAGCAGCCAAGTCCCCGGAAACAATCAGCCCCAGCATTTT
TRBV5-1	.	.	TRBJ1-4	CASSLGRTDEKLFF	TGCGCCAGCAGCTTGGGGAGAACCGATGAAAAACTGTTTTTT
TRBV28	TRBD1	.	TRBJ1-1	CASSPYFIDRVGTEAFF	TGTGCCAGCAGTCCATATTTCATCGACAGGGTTGGCACTGAAGCTTTCTTT
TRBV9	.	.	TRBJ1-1	CASSARPEGVTEAFF	TGTGCCAGCAGCGCGCGCCCCGAAGGGGTCACTGAAGCTTTCTTT